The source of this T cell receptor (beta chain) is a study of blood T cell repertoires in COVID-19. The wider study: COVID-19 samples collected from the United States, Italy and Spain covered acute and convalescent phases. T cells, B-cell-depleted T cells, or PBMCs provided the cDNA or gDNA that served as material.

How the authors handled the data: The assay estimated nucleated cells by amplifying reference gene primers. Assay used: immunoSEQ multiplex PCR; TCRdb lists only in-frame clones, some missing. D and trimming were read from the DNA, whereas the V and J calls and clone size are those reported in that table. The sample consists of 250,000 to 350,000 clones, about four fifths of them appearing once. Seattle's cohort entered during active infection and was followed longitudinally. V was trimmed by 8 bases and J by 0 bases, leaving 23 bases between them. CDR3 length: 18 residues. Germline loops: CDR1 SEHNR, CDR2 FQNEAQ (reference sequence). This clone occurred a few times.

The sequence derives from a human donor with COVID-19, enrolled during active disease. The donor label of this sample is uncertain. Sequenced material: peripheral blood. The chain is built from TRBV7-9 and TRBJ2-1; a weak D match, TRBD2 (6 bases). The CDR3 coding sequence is TGTGCCAGCGGCCGCACAGGCGGGGCTTCAAGCTCCTACAATGAGCAGTTCTTC. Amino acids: CASGRTGGASSSYNEQFF.